Following are 26 T cell receptor beta chains from one sample sequenced in a study of shared clonotypes between healthy human individuals. The data were produced by immunoSEQ multiplex PCR, yet TCRdb's version contains in-frame clones alone and is incomplete. Of approximately 700,000 clones listed, 73% were seen once; the top ten hold roughly 1.9%. Sequencing input: memory CD4+ T cells sorted from blood. Subset here: CD45RA-negative fraction. The receptors stem from a woman aged 25 to 39 in good health.

CDR3 DNA: TGTGCCACCAGCAGGCAGGCACTTGGAATTGAAGCTTTCTTT. This translates into CATSRQALGIEAFF. J is TRBJ1-1 and V is TRBV15, with D hard to call. The CDR3 has 14 residues. Looked up from germline, CDR1 is LNHNV and CDR2 is YYDKDF (reference sequence). Between the trimmed V and J ends, which lost 3 bases and 7 bases, there was a span of 15 bases.

V is TRBV11-2 and J is TRBJ2-7; TRBD1 matches at 8 bases. This CDR3 has 14 residues. Unmatched junction bases numbered 4, after V lost 2 bases and J lost 4 bases. Germline V gene sequence: CDR1 SGHAT, CDR2 FQNNGV. In DNA form, the CDR3 reads TGTGCCAGCAGCTTATCAGGGGGCAGTTACGAGCAGTACTTC. It is translated as CASSLSGGSYEQYF.

This sequence joins TRBV11-2 and TRBJ1-2; D may be TRBD1 (6 bases). The CDR3 sequence is 15 residues long. V lost 0 bases to trimming and J lost 7 bases, with 15 bases between them. Germline V lookup: CDR1 SGHAT, CDR2 FQNNGV. The CDR3 sequence: CASSLDPGALSGYTF. The CDR3 DNA is TGTGCCAGCAGCTTAGACCCAGGGGCGCTCTCTGGCTACACCTTC.

The rearrangement joins TRBV16 to TRBJ1-5, with 8 bases fitting TRBD1. Germline V lookup: CDR1 KGHSY, CDR2 FQNENV. V trimming: 0 bases; J trimming: 6 bases; junction bases outside the gene matches: 1. This CDR3 comprises 14 residues. DNA of the CDR3: TGTGCCAGCAGCCAATCGACAGGGGCTCAGCCCCAGCATTTT. Its translation is CASSQSTGAQPQHF.

This clone has a handful of counts. J is TRBJ2-6 and V is TRBV5-1; D is undetermined. This CDR3 contains 14 residues. Deletions cut 4 bases from V and 2 bases from J, with 7 bases between. Germline CDR1 and CDR2: SGHRS and YFSETQ. Here the CDR3 DNA reads TGCGCCAGCAGCCCGACCGCTGGGGCCAACGTCCTGACTTTC. It specifies CASSPTAGANVLTF.

The chain carries TRBV11-3 and TRBJ2-3; a weak D match, TRBD2 (7 bases). The CDR3 runs to 15 residues. Germline CDR1 is SGHNT and CDR2 is YENEEA. V lost 2 bases to trimming and J lost 0 bases, with 9 bases between them. DNA for the CDR3: TGTGCCAGCAGCTTAACGGGGGGCAGCACAGATACGCAGTATTTT. Translation: CASSLTGGSTDTQYF.

The genes are TRBV2 and TRBJ2-6, with no clear D. The CDR3 spans 14 residues. With 6 bases removed from V and 2 bases from J, the gap between germline ends came to 8 bases. Germline V lookup: CDR1 SNHLY, CDR2 FYNNEI. CDR3 DNA sequence: TGTGCCAGCAGCCCAAGGGCTGGGGCCAACGTCCTGACTTTC. Protein: CASSPRAGANVLTF.

On this clone itself: This same CDR3 is encoded by further DNA sequences in the sample. This chain links TRBV11-2 with TRBJ2-2, with 7 bases identical to TRBD2. Trimming took 6 bases from V and 3 from J; bases not matched to a gene: 4. This CDR3 is 14 amino acids long. Germline CDR1 SGHAT, CDR2 FQNNGV. In DNA form, the CDR3 reads TGTGCCAGCAGTCCCGGGGGGTACACCGGGGAGCTGTTTTTT. Protein product: CASSPGGYTGELFF.

The CDR3 is CASSYGGRGEKLFF. CDR3 DNA sequence: TGTGCCAGCAGTTACGGAGGGAGGGGTGAAAAACTGTTTTTT. The genes are TRBV6-5 and TRBJ1-4; TRBD1 might be the D (5 bases). The CDR3 loop spans 14 amino acids. V lost 2 bases and J lost 7, with 11 bases in between. Looked up from germline, CDR1 is MNHEY and CDR2 is SVGAGI.

The chain employs TRBV5-1 and TRBJ2-5, with a possible D match to TRBD1 (5 bases). Germline CDR1 SGHRS, CDR2 YFSETQ. The CDR3 runs to 13 residues. The germline V and J ends were trimmed by 4 bases and 1 base, with 8 bases remaining between them. The CDR3 is CASSADSQETQYF. CDR3 sequence (DNA): TGCGCCAGCAGCGCAGACAGCCAAGAGACCCAGTACTTC. Full variable domain (remainder filled in from reference TRBV5-1 and TRBJ2-5): KAGVTQTPRYLIKTRGQQVTLSCSPISGHRSVSWYQQTPGQGLQFLFEYFSETQRNKGNFPGRFSGRQFSNSRSEMNVSTLELGDSALYLCASSADSQETQYFGPGTRLLVL.

In regard to this clone: The sample contains more than one DNA sequence encoding this CDR3. J is TRBJ2-2 and V is TRBV19; D is perhaps TRBD1 (5 bases). V lost 3 bases and J 1 base, leaving 6 bases between the germline ends. CDR1 LNHDA and CDR2 SQIVND come from the germline V gene (reference sequence). CDR3 size: 14 residues. The CDR3: CASSIQGNTGELFF. DNA for the CDR3: TGTGCCAGTAGTATCCAGGGGAACACCGGGGAGCTGTTTTTT.

CDR3 sequence (DNA): TGTGCCAGCAGGCCCACAGGGTATAGTACCTACGAGCAGTACTTC. It specifies CASRPTGYSTYEQYF. The rearrangement uses TRBV28 and TRBJ2-7, with a possible D match to TRBD1 (6 bases). V lost 6 bases and J lost 2, with 17 bases in between. CDR3 length: 15 amino acids. The V gene's germline CDR1 is MDHEN and CDR2 SYDVKM.

Points on this clone: This sample also contains other DNA sequences that code for the same CDR3. The chain carries TRBV19 and TRBJ2-7, with 10 nucleotides matching TRBD2. The CDR3 extends over 15 amino acids. In germline, CDR1 is LNHDA, CDR2 SQIVND (reference sequence). V dropped 3 bases and J dropped 2; count of bases not matched to a gene: 4. CDR3 DNA sequence: TGTGCCAGTAGTATTTTAGCGGGAGGCCCCTACGAGCAGTACTTC. Amino acid sequence: CASSILAGGPYEQYF.

V is TRBV19 and J is TRBJ1-5, with TRBD1 matching over 8 bases. Unmatched junction bases numbered 8, after V lost 3 bases and J lost 4 bases. Germline CDR1 LNHDA, CDR2 SQIVND (reference sequence). The CDR3 has 16 amino acids. The CDR3 DNA is TGTGCCAGTAGTATGAATTCAGGGGGCATGAATCAGCCCCAGCATTTT. The encoded protein is CASSMNSGGMNQPQHF. The full variable domain, its missing parts supplied by reference TRBV19 and TRBJ1-5, is DGGITQSPKYLFRKEGQNVTLSCEQNLNHDAMYWYRQDPGQGLRLIYYSQIVNDFQKGDIAEGYSVSREKKESFPLTVTSAQKNPTAFYLCASSMNSGGMNQPQHFGDGTRLSIL.

This clone was recorded at least ten times. The rearrangement links TRBV5-1 to TRBJ2-7; TRBD2 matches at 10 bases. Per germline, CDR1 SGHRS and CDR2 YFSETQ. The CDR3 extends over 17 amino acids. With 3 bases clipped from V and 2 bases from J, the junction kept 11 bases outside the gene matches. CDR3 amino acids: CASSSRVLAGDPYEQYF. The CDR3 region has the DNA TGCGCCAGCAGCTCCCGGGTTCTAGCGGGAGACCCCTACGAGCAGTACTTC.

Ten or more counts support this clone. The chain recombines TRBV9 with TRBJ2-6; weak D call: TRBD1 (5 bases). The CDR3 loop spans 19 amino acids. Between the trimmed V and J ends, which lost 3 bases and 0 bases, there was a span of 19 bases. Germline CDR1 SGDLS, CDR2 YYNGEE. CDR3 protein: CASSARGGPQSSGANVLTF. The CDR3, as DNA: TGTGCCAGCAGCGCTAGGGGCGGACCTCAGAGCTCTGGGGCCAACGTCCTGACTTTC.

This clone was seen only once. The CDR3 loop is CASSVDRGGTDTQYF. The CDR3 DNA reads as TGTGCCAGCAGTGTGGACAGGGGGGGCACAGATACGCAGTATTTT. V gene TRBV6-1 combines with J gene TRBJ2-3, with 10 nucleotides matching TRBD1. Germline CDR1 and CDR2: MNHNS and SASEGT. The junction had 2 bases not matched to a gene; V was cut back by 4 bases and J by 1 base. The CDR3 extends over 15 amino acids.

V usage is TRBV7-8 and J usage is TRBJ1-3; D gene unclear. CDR3 length equals 17 residues. V was clipped by 2 bases and J by 0 bases, with 14 bases between them. Germline CDR1 reads SGHVS; CDR2 reads FQNEAQ. Here the CDR3 DNA reads TGTGCCAGCAGCTTAAAGAGAGGCCTTAGCTCTGGAAACACCATATATTTT. Translating it yields CASSLKRGLSSGNTIYF.

The rearrangement joins TRBV7-2 to TRBJ2-7; the match to TRBD2 covers 7 bases. The J segment lost 0 bases and the V segment lost 1 base, leaving 3 bases of the junction unmatched. The germline CDR1 and CDR2 sequences are SGHTA and FQGNSA. CDR3 length: 15 residues. CDR3 nucleotide sequence: TGTGCCAGCAGCTTAGGGGCTAGCGGCTCCTACGAGCAGTACTTC. It translates to CASSLGASGSYEQYF. The variable domain in full, completed from reference TRBV7-2 and TRBJ2-7, reads GAGVSQSPSNKVTEKGKDVELRCDPISGHTALYWYRQSLGQGLEFLIYFQGNSAPDKSGLPSDRFSAERTGGSVSTLTIQRTQQEDSAVYLCASSLGASGSYEQYFGPGTRLTVT.

As regards this clone: This CDR3 is also generated by other DNA sequences in the sample. The V call is TRBV5-1, the J call TRBJ2-2; D possibly corresponds to TRBD2 (5 bases). CDR1 is SGHRS and CDR2 is YFSETQ in the germline V gene. Between the trimmed V and J ends, which lost 4 bases and 1 base, there was a span of 8 bases. The length of the CDR3 is 14 residues. This chain's CDR3 is CASSGGGNTGELFF. For the CDR3, the DNA is TGCGCCAGCAGCGGAGGTGGGAACACCGGGGAGCTGTTTTTT.

V and J are TRBV7-8 and TRBJ2-2; 7 bases agree with TRBD1. V was clipped by 6 bases and J by 4 bases; unmatched bases: 8. Germline lookup yields CDR1 SGHVS and CDR2 FQNEAQ. CDR3 size: 15 residues. The CDR3 DNA reads TGTGCCAGCAGTTTCATGGACAGGAGCACCGGGGAGCTGTTTTTT. Translating it yields CASSFMDRSTGELFF.

The chain couples TRBV7-3 to TRBJ1-2; D perhaps matches TRBD1 (6 bases). Trimming removed 3 bases from V and 8 bases from J, with 13 bases in between. The CDR3 contains 13 residues. The germline V gene has CDR1 SGHTA and CDR2 FQGTGA. The CDR3 loop is CASSFTGMTGYTF. The CDR3, as DNA: TGTGCCAGCAGCTTCACAGGGATGACGGGCTACACCTTC.

The chain couples TRBV6-5 to TRBJ1-2, with a tentative D call TRBD1 (5 bases). This CDR3 is 11 amino acids long. V dropped 6 bases and J dropped 8 bases, with 10 bases sitting between them. Germline lookup yields CDR1 MNHEY and CDR2 SVGAGI. CDR3 sequence reads: CASSQEGGYTF. The CDR3 region has the DNA TGTGCCAGCAGCCAGGAGGGGGGCTACACCTTC.

In its sample, this clone was seen many times. Other DNA variants within this sample encode the same CDR3. CDR3 sequence: CSVPGQGNYGYTF. CDR3 sequence (DNA): TGCAGCGTTCCGGGACAGGGGAACTATGGCTACACCTTC. The chain joins TRBV29-1 to TRBJ1-2, with 10 nucleotides matching TRBD1. The germline V gene has CDR1 SQVTM and CDR2 ANQGSEA. With V trimmed by 5 bases and J by 2 bases, 2 bases remained unmatched. This CDR3 is built from 13 residues.

The chain is built from TRBV30 and TRBJ2-5; 8 bases agree with TRBD2. The length of the CDR3 is 17 residues. Per germline, CDR1 GTSNPN and CDR2 SVGIG (reference sequence). The ends lost 7 bases at V and 4 bases at J; junction bases unmatched: 20. The CDR3 DNA reads as TGTGCCTCGGCCTCCGGAACTAGCGGAGTTAAAGGAGAGACCCAGTACTTC. This translates into CASASGTSGVKGETQYF. The whole variable domain, remainder taken from reference TRBV30 and TRBJ2-5, is SQTIHQWPATLVQPVGSPLSLECTVEGTSNPNLYWYRQAAGRGLQLLFYSVGIGQISSEVPQNLSASRPQDRQFILSSKKLLLSDSGFYLCASASGTSGVKGETQYFGPGTRLLVL.

As for this clone: Other nucleotide sequences from this sample produce the same CDR3. The chain employs TRBV5-1 and TRBJ1-3, with D possibly TRBD1 on 5 matching bases. The CDR3 is 14 residues long. Trimming left V 4 bases short and J 1 base short, with 9 bases between. The germline gives CDR1 SGHRS, CDR2 YFSETQ. This CDR3 is CASSLGTSGNTIYF. CDR3 sequence (DNA): TGCGCCAGCAGCCTAGGGACTTCTGGAAACACCATATATTTT.